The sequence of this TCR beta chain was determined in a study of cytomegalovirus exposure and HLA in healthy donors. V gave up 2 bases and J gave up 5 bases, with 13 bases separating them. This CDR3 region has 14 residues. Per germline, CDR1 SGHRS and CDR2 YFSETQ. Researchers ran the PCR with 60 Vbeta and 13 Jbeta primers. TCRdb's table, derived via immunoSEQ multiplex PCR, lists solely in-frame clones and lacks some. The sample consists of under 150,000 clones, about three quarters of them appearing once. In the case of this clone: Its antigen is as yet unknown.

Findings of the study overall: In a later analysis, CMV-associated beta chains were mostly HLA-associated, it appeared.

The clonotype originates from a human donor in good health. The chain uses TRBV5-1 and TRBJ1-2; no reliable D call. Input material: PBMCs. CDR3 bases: TGCGCCAGCAGCTTTCTCCCGGGTGGGTATGGCTACACCTTC. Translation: CASSFLPGGYGYTF.